The rows below give T cell receptor beta chains drawn from one sample of a study of cytomegalovirus exposure and HLA in healthy donors. TCRdb keeps only in-frame clones here, not all; method: immunoSEQ multiplex PCR. The table lists 60,000 to 70,000 clones. Sequencing input: PBMCs. The receptors were gathered from a boy younger than 18 in good health and CMV-seronegative. The CDR3 runs from the conserved cysteine through the conserved F or W. Fields, in order: clone size, V gene, J gene, D gene, CDR3 DNA, CDR3 protein. The D gene is left open where the match is weak. The listing skips clone size in some rows; elsewhere it reads once, few, many or a size class.

clone size: .
V gene: TRBV7-6
J gene: TRBJ2-1
D gene: TRBD1
CDR3 DNA: TGTGCCAGCAGCTTAGGACAGGGCTACAATGAGCAGTTCTTC
CDR3 protein: CASSLGQGYNEQFF

clone size: .
V gene: TRBV27
J gene: TRBJ1-2
D gene: .
CDR3 DNA: TGTGCCAGCAGTTCGGGGATCGGGGGTGGCTACACCTTC
CDR3 protein: CASSSGIGGGYTF

clone size: .
V gene: TRBV5-6
J gene: TRBJ2-6
D gene: .
CDR3 DNA: TGTGCCAGCAAATTCGACAGCTCTGGGGCCAACGTCCTGACTTTC
CDR3 protein: CASKFDSSGANVLTF

clone size: .
V gene: TRBV7-2
J gene: TRBJ1-4
D gene: .
CDR3 DNA: TGTGCCAGCAGCTCGAACAAGGGGAATGAAAAACTGTTTTTT
CDR3 protein: CASSSNKGNEKLFF

clone size: .
V gene: TRBV28
J gene: TRBJ2-1
D gene: .
CDR3 DNA: TGTGCCAGCAGTTTGCCCGGAGGGTCGGGCGATGAGCAGTTCTTC
CDR3 protein: CASSLPGGSGDEQFF

clone size: .
V gene: TRBV27
J gene: TRBJ2-2
D gene: TRBD2
CDR3 DNA: TGTGCCAGCAACCATAGCGGGAAGTCCGGGGAGCTGTTTTTT
CDR3 protein: CASNHSGKSGELFF

clone size: .
V gene: TRBV25-1
J gene: TRBJ2-2
D gene: TRBD2
CDR3 DNA: TGTGCCAGCAGTGAAGAGCGGGAGAACACCGGGGAGCTGTTTTTT
CDR3 protein: CASSEERENTGELFF

clone size: .
V gene: TRBV27
J gene: TRBJ1-4
D gene: TRBD1
CDR3 DNA: TGTGCCAGCAGTAGAGACAGGGCCGCTTATGAAAAACTGTTTTTT
CDR3 protein: CASSRDRAAYEKLFF

clone size: .
V gene: TRBV29-1
J gene: TRBJ2-7
D gene: TRBD2
CDR3 DNA: TGCAGCACTCGGGAGGGGAACGCAAAAACAGCCGAGCAGTACTTC
CDR3 protein: CSTREGNAKTAEQYF

clone size: .
V gene: TRBV30
J gene: TRBJ1-1
D gene: TRBD1
CDR3 DNA: TGCTCTTCGGGACAGGCGAACACTGAAGCTTTCTTT
CDR3 protein: CSSGQANTEAFF

clone size: .
V gene: TRBV11-2
J gene: TRBJ1-6
D gene: TRBD1
CDR3 DNA: TGTGCCAGCAGCTCACGGGGACAGGATAATTCACCCCTCCACTTT
CDR3 protein: CASSSRGQDNSPLHF

clone size: .
V gene: TRBV6-5
J gene: TRBJ2-1
D gene: .
CDR3 DNA: TGTGCCAGCAGTTTCCTTATCTACAATGAGCAGTTCTTC
CDR3 protein: CASSFLIYNEQFF

clone size: .
V gene: TRBV7-2
J gene: TRBJ1-3
D gene: TRBD1
CDR3 DNA: TGTGCCAGCAGCCCCGGACAGGTACACTCTGGAAACACCATATATTTT
CDR3 protein: CASSPGQVHSGNTIYF

clone size: .
V gene: TRBV7-6
J gene: TRBJ2-1
D gene: .
CDR3 DNA: TGTGCCAGCAGCTTAGGGGAGCTCAATGAGCAGTTCTTC
CDR3 protein: CASSLGELNEQFF

clone size: .
V gene: TRBV30
J gene: TRBJ1-1
D gene: .
CDR3 DNA: TGTGCCTGGAGTGTACTAGGGCAGGCTGAAGCTTTCTTT
CDR3 protein: CAWSVLGQAEAFF

clone size: .
V gene: TRBV7-9
J gene: TRBJ2-5
D gene: TRBD1
CDR3 DNA: TGTGCCAGCAGCGCCCCCCGGGACAGGGAGTACCAAGAGACCCAGTACTTC
CDR3 protein: CASSAPRDREYQETQYF

clone size: .
V gene: TRBV5-1
J gene: TRBJ2-7
D gene: .
CDR3 DNA: TGCGCCAGCAGCTTGGAAGCAGGATCCTCCTACGAGCAGTACTTC
CDR3 protein: CASSLEAGSSYEQYF

clone size: .
V gene: TRBV5-6
J gene: TRBJ2-7
D gene: .
CDR3 DNA: TGTGCCAGCAGCTTGGGAAATGGGCACGAGCAGTACTTC
CDR3 protein: CASSLGNGHEQYF

clone size: .
V gene: TRBV19
J gene: TRBJ1-2
D gene: .
CDR3 DNA: TGTGCCAGTACCCCGGGATGGAACTATGGCTACACCTTC
CDR3 protein: CASTPGWNYGYTF

clone size: .
V gene: TRBV2
J gene: TRBJ1-1
D gene: .
CDR3 DNA: TGTGCCAGCAGTGACACAGGGTGGGACACTGAAGCTTTCTTT
CDR3 protein: CASSDTGWDTEAFF

clone size: .
V gene: TRBV19
J gene: TRBJ1-1
D gene: TRBD1
CDR3 DNA: TGTGCCAGTAGTTCCGACAGGGGGAACACTGAAGCTTTCTTT
CDR3 protein: CASSSDRGNTEAFF

clone size: .
V gene: TRBV9
J gene: TRBJ2-3
D gene: TRBD2
CDR3 DNA: TGTGCCACCACCGGGACTAGCGACACAGATACGCAGTATTTT
CDR3 protein: CATTGTSDTDTQYF

clone size: .
V gene: TRBV7-2
J gene: TRBJ1-1
D gene: TRBD1
CDR3 DNA: TGTGCCAGCAGCATTACGTGGGGACAGCACACTGAAGCTTTCTTT
CDR3 protein: CASSITWGQHTEAFF

clone size: .
V gene: TRBV9
J gene: TRBJ2-7
D gene: .
CDR3 DNA: TGTGCCAGCAGCGCGGCACAGGGTACAGCCTACGAGCAGTACTTC
CDR3 protein: CASSAAQGTAYEQYF

clone size: .
V gene: TRBV2
J gene: TRBJ2-3
D gene: .
CDR3 DNA: TGTGCCAGCAGTGAAATGGCTAGTCCAGATACGCAGTATTTT
CDR3 protein: CASSEMASPDTQYF

clone size: .
V gene: TRBV5-1
J gene: TRBJ2-3
D gene: .
CDR3 DNA: TGCGCCAGCAGCTCAGACAGGTTAACCACAGATACGCAGTATTTT
CDR3 protein: CASSSDRLTTDTQYF

clone size: .
V gene: TRBV20-1
J gene: TRBJ1-2
D gene: .
CDR3 DNA: TGCAGTGGACAGGATGGCTACACCTTC
CDR3 protein: CSGQDGYTF

clone size: .
V gene: TRBV6-5
J gene: TRBJ1-2
D gene: TRBD1
CDR3 DNA: TGTGCCAGCCTCGGACAGGGGGGACCCTATGGCTACACCTTC
CDR3 protein: CASLGQGGPYGYTF

clone size: .
V gene: TRBV2
J gene: TRBJ1-5
D gene: .
CDR3 DNA: TGTGCCAGCAGTTTGGACTCAGGTAGCAATCAGCCCCAGCATTTT
CDR3 protein: CASSLDSGSNQPQHF

clone size: .
V gene: TRBV4-2
J gene: TRBJ2-7
D gene: TRBD2
CDR3 DNA: TGTGCCAGCAGCCCAGAATCTAGCGGGAGGTACTCCTACGAGCAGTACTTC
CDR3 protein: CASSPESSGRYSYEQYF

clone size: .
V gene: TRBV12-5
J gene: TRBJ1-4
D gene: .
CDR3 DNA: TGTGCTAGTGGTTACGGGGGTTCCACTAATGAAAAACTGTTTTTT
CDR3 protein: CASGYGGSTNEKLFF

clone size: .
V gene: TRBV29-1
J gene: TRBJ1-2
D gene: .
CDR3 DNA: TGCAGCGTTAAAGGGGAGGGGGACTATGGCTACACCTTC
CDR3 protein: CSVKGEGDYGYTF

clone size: .
V gene: TRBV7-2
J gene: TRBJ1-4
D gene: .
CDR3 DNA: TGTGCCAGCAGCCGGGAGGGGTGGGAAAAACTGTTTTTT
CDR3 protein: CASSREGWEKLFF

clone size: medium-sized
V gene: TRBV5-4
J gene: TRBJ2-1
D gene: TRBD2
CDR3 DNA: TGTGCCAGCAGCAGGGATAGCGGGAGCTCCTACAATGAGCAGTTCTTC
CDR3 protein: CASSRDSGSSYNEQFF

clone size: .
V gene: TRBV2
J gene: TRBJ2-7
D gene: .
CDR3 DNA: TGTGCCAGCAGTGTCGGGGGCGAGCAGTACTTC
CDR3 protein: CASSVGGEQYF

clone size: .
V gene: TRBV9
J gene: TRBJ2-2
D gene: TRBD1
CDR3 DNA: TGTGCCAGCAGCGAAGAACCGACAGGGGAGACCGGGGAGCTGTTTTTT
CDR3 protein: CASSEEPTGETGELFF

clone size: .
V gene: TRBV5-1
J gene: TRBJ2-2
D gene: TRBD2
CDR3 DNA: TGCGCCAGCTCCCTGAGACTAGCGGGCGCCTCGAACACCGGGGAGCTGTTTTTT
CDR3 protein: CASSLRLAGASNTGELFF

clone size: .
V gene: TRBV5-1
J gene: TRBJ2-7
D gene: TRBD1
CDR3 DNA: TGCGCCAGCAGCTTGGCGGCGACAGGGCCGTACGAGCAGTACTTC
CDR3 protein: CASSLAATGPYEQYF

clone size: .
V gene: TRBV5-1
J gene: TRBJ1-3
D gene: TRBD1
CDR3 DNA: TGCGCCAGCAGCTTGAAGGGGGCGACCGGAAACACCATATATTTT
CDR3 protein: CASSLKGATGNTIYF

clone size: .
V gene: TRBV19
J gene: TRBJ2-3
D gene: .
CDR3 DNA: TGTGCCAGTAGTGTTGGGGCGCGAGATACGCAGTATTTT
CDR3 protein: CASSVGARDTQYF

clone size: .
V gene: TRBV6-5
J gene: TRBJ1-5
D gene: .
CDR3 DNA: TGTGCCAGCAGTTACCCAACAGGGAATAGCAATCAGCCCCAGCATTTT
CDR3 protein: CASSYPTGNSNQPQHF

clone size: .
V gene: TRBV7-6
J gene: TRBJ1-1
D gene: TRBD1
CDR3 DNA: TGTGCCAGCAGCTCGAGACAGGGAATGAACACTGAAGCTTTCTTT
CDR3 protein: CASSSRQGMNTEAFF

clone size: .
V gene: TRBV11-2
J gene: TRBJ2-7
D gene: TRBD2
CDR3 DNA: TGTGCCAGCAGCCCACTAGGACTAGCCGACTCCTACGAGCAGTACTTC
CDR3 protein: CASSPLGLADSYEQYF

clone size: .
V gene: TRBV19
J gene: TRBJ2-7
D gene: TRBD2
CDR3 DNA: TGTGCCAGTAAGCCGGGACTAGCGACCTACGAGCAGTACTTC
CDR3 protein: CASKPGLATYEQYF

clone size: .
V gene: TRBV9
J gene: TRBJ2-1
D gene: .
CDR3 DNA: TGTGCCAGCAGCGTATCCCTACTCGCGGCCAGCGGAAATGAGCAGTTCTTC
CDR3 protein: CASSVSLLAASGNEQFF

clone size: .
V gene: TRBV9
J gene: TRBJ1-2
D gene: .
CDR3 DNA: TGTGCCAGCAGCGTAGAGGCAGGCAACTATGGCTACACCTTC
CDR3 protein: CASSVEAGNYGYTF

clone size: .
V gene: TRBV19
J gene: TRBJ1-5
D gene: TRBD1
CDR3 DNA: TGTGCCATCCAGGGGGCAGGGATAGATCAGCCCCAGCATTTT
CDR3 protein: CAIQGAGIDQPQHF

clone size: .
V gene: TRBV2
J gene: TRBJ2-3
D gene: TRBD2
CDR3 DNA: TGTGCCAGCAGCCTACTAGCGTTCGGAGATACGCAGTATTTT
CDR3 protein: CASSLLAFGDTQYF

clone size: .
V gene: TRBV5-4
J gene: TRBJ1-3
D gene: .
CDR3 DNA: TGTGCCAGCAGCTTGGGGGGGCTCGGAGGAAACACCATATATTTT
CDR3 protein: CASSLGGLGGNTIYF

clone size: .
V gene: TRBV18
J gene: TRBJ2-7
D gene: TRBD2
CDR3 DNA: TGTGCCAGCTCACTTGGGAGGGCCGACTACGAGCAGTACTTC
CDR3 protein: CASSLGRADYEQYF

clone size: .
V gene: TRBV19
J gene: TRBJ1-1
D gene: .
CDR3 DNA: TGTGCCAGTAGTATGACAGCGAACACTGAAGCTTTCTTT
CDR3 protein: CASSMTANTEAFF

clone size: .
V gene: TRBV9
J gene: TRBJ2-5
D gene: TRBD2
CDR3 DNA: TGTGCCAGCAGCGTAGGGCTAGCGGGAGGGGGCCAAGAGACCCAGTACTTC
CDR3 protein: CASSVGLAGGGQETQYF

clone size: .
V gene: TRBV2
J gene: TRBJ2-5
D gene: .
CDR3 DNA: TGTGCCAGCATCGATACAGGGTTCAAAGAGACCCAGTACTTC
CDR3 protein: CASIDTGFKETQYF